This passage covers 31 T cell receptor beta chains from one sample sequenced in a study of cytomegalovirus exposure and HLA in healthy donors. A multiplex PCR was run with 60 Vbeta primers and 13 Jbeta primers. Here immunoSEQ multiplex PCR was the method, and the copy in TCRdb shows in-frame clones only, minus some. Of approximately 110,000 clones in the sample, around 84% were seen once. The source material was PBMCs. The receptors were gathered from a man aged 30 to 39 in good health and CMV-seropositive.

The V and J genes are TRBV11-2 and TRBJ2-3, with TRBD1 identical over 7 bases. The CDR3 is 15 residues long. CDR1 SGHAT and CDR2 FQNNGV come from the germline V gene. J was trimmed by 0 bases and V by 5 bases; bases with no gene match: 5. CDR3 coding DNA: TGTGCCAGCAGCCCTTGGACAGGCAGCACAGATACGCAGTATTTT. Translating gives CASSPWTGSTDTQYF.

In nucleotides, the CDR3 is TGTGCCTGGAGTGCGGGACAGACAGACAATGAAAAACTGTTTTTT. This translates into CAWSAGQTDNEKLFF. The chain links TRBV30 to TRBJ1-4; 7 nucleotides align to TRBD1. Germline V gene sequence: CDR1 GTSNPN, CDR2 SVGIG (reference sequence). CDR3 length: 15 residues. The ends lost 1 base at V and 5 bases at J; junction bases unmatched: 7.

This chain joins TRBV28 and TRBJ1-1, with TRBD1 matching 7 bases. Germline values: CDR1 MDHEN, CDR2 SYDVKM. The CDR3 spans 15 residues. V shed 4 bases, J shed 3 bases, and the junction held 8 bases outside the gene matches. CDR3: CASSSLDRVYTEAFF. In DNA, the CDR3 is TGTGCCAGCAGTTCTCTCGACAGGGTCTACACTGAAGCTTTCTTT.

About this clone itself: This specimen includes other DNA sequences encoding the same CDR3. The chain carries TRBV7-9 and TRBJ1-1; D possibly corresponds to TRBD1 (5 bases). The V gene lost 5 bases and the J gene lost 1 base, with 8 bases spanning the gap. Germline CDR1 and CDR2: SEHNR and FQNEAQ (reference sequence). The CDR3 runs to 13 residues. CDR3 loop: CASSLGQNTEAFF. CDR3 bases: TGTGCCAGCAGCCTAGGACAGAACACTGAAGCTTTCTTT.

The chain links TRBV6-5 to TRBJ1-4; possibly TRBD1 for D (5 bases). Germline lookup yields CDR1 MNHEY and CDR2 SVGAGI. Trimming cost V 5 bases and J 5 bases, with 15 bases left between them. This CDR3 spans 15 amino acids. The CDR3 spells CASSNPGGTNEKLFF. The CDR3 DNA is TGTGCCAGCAGTAACCCCGGCGGGACGAATGAAAAACTGTTTTTT.

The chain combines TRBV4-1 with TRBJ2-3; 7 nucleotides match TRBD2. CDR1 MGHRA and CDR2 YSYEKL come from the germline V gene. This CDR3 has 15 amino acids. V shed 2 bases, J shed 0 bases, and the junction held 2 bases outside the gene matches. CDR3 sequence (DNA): TGCGCCAGCAGCCAATTTAGCGGGAGCACAGATACGCAGTATTTT. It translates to CASSQFSGSTDTQYF.

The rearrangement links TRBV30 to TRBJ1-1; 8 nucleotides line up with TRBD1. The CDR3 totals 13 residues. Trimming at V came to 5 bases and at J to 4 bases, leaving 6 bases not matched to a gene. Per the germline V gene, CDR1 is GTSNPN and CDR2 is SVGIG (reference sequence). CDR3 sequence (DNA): TGTGCCTGGGAGGCAGGGGGCGGCACTGAAGCTTTCTTT. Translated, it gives CAWEAGGGTEAFF. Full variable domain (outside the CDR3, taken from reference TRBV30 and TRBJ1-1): SQTIHQWPATLVQPVGSPLSLECTVEGTSNPNLYWYRQAAGRGLQLLFYSVGIGQISSEVPQNLSASRPQDRQFILSSKKLLLSDSGFYLCAWEAGGGTEAFFGQGTRLTVV.

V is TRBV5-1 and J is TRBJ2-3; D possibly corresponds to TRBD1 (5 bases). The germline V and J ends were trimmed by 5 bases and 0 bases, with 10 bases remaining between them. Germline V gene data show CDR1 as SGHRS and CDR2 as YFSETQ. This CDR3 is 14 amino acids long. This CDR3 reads CASRTATSTDTQYF. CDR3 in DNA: TGCGCCAGCAGGACAGCCACTAGCACAGATACGCAGTATTTT.

CDR3 DNA sequence: TGTGCCAGCAGTCTGGACAGGGCTTCCTATGGCTACACCTTC. This encodes CASSLDRASYGYTF. The chain uses TRBV27 and TRBJ1-2; 8 nucleotides agree with TRBD1. CDR3 length: 14 residues. From germline, CDR1 is MNHEY and CDR2 SMNVEV (reference sequence). The ends lost 5 bases at V and 4 bases at J; junction bases unmatched: 6.

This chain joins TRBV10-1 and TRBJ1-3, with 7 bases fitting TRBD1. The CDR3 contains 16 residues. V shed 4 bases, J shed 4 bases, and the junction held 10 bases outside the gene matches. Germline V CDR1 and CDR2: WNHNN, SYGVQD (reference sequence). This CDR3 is CASSVPGQLLGNTIYF. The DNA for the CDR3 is TGCGCCAGCAGTGTCCCGGGACAGCTATTAGGAAACACCATATATTTT.

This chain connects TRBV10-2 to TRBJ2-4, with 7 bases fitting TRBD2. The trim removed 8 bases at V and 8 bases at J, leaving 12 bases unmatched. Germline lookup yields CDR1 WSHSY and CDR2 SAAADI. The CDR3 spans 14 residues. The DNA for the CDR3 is TGCGCCAGCCAGAGGGGAGGGAGAGCGTACATTCAGTACTTC. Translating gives CASQRGGRAYIQYF.

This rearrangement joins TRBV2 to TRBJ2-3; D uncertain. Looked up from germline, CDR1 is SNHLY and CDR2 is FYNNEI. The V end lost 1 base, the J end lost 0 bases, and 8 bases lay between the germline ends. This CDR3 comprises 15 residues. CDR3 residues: CASSEGVTSTDTQYF. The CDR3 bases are TGTGCCAGCAGTGAAGGGGTGACAAGCACAGATACGCAGTATTTT.

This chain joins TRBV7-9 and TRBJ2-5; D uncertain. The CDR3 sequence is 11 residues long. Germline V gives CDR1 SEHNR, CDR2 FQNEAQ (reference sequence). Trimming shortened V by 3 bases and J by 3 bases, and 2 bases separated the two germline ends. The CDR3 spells CASSFKETQYF. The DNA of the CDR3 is TGTGCCAGCAGCTTCAAAGAGACCCAGTACTTC.

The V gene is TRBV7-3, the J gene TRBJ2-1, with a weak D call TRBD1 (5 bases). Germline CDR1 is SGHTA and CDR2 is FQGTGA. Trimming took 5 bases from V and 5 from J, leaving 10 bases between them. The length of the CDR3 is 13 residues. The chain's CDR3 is CASSVSRDNEQFF. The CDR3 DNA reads TGTGCCAGCAGCGTCTCCAGGGACAATGAGCAGTTCTTC.

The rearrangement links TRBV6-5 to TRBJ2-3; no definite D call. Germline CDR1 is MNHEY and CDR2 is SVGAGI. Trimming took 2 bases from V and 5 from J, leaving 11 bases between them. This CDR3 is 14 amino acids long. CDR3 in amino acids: CASSYEIRGDTQYF. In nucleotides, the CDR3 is TGTGCCAGCAGTTACGAGATTCGTGGAGATACGCAGTATTTT.

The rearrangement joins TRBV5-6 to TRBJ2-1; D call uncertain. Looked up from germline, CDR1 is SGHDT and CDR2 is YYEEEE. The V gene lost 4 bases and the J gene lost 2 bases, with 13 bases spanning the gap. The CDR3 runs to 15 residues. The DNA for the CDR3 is TGTGCCAGCAGCCTAGATAATAGACCCTACAATGAGCAGTTCTTC. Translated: CASSLDNRPYNEQFF.

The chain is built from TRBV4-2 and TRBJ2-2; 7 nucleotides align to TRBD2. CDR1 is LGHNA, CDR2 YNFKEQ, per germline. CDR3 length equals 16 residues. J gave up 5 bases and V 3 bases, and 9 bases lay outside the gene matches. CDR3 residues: CASSHRRAGKTGELFF. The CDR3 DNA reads TGTGCCAGCAGCCATCGTCGAGCGGGGAAAACCGGGGAGCTGTTTTTT.

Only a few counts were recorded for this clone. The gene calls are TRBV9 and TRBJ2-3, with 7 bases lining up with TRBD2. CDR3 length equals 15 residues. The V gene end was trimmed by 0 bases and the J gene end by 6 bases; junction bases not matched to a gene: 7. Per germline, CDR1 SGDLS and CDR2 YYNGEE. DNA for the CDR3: TGTGCCAGCAGCGTAGAAGGAGCGGGGAGGGATACGCAGTATTTT. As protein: CASSVEGAGRDTQYF. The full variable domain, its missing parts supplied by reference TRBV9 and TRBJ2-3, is DSGVTQTPKHLITATGQRVTLRCSPRSGDLSVYWYQQSLDQGLQFLIQYYNGEERAKGNILERFSAQQFPDLHSELNLSSLELGDSALYFCASSVEGAGRDTQYFGPGTRLTVL.

DNA of the CDR3: TGTGCCAGCAGCTTGGCCGCGTGGGGGGGCCAAGAGACCCAGTACTTC. Its translation is CASSLAAWGGQETQYF. The rearrangement uses TRBV7-9 and TRBJ2-5, with 7 nucleotides matching TRBD2. The CDR3 sequence is 16 residues long. Losses at the gene ends were 3 bases for V and 1 base for J; bases not matched to a gene: 8. The germline gives CDR1 SEHNR, CDR2 FQNEAQ (reference sequence).

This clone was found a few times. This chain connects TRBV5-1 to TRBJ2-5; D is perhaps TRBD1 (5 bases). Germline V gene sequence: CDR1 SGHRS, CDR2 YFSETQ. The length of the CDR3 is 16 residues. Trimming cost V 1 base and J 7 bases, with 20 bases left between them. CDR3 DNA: TGCGCCAGCAGCTTGTCCGTTCTGGGCCCCCAGGGGACCCAGTACTTC. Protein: CASSLSVLGPQGTQYF.

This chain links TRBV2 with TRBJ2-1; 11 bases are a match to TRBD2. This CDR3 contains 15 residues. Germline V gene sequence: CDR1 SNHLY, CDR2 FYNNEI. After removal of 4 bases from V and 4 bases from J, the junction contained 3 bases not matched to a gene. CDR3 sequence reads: CASSVLAGDYNEQFF. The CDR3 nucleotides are TGTGCCAGCAGTGTACTAGCGGGGGATTACAATGAGCAGTTCTTC.

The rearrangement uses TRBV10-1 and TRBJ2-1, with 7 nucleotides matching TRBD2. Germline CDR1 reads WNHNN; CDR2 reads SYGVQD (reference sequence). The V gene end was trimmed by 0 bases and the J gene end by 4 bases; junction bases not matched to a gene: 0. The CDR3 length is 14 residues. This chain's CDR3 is CASSESGGYNEQFF. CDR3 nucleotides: TGCGCCAGCAGTGAGTCGGGGGGGTACAATGAGCAGTTCTTC.

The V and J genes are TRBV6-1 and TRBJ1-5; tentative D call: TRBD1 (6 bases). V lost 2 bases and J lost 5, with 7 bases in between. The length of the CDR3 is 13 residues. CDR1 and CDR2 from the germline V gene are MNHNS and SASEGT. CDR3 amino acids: CASSEQGYQPQHF. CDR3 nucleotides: TGTGCCAGCAGTGAACAGGGGTATCAGCCCCAGCATTTT.

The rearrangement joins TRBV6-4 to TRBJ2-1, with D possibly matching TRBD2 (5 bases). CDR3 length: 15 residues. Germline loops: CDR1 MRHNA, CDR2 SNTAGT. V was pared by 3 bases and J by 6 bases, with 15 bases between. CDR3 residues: CASSEGEEPTNEQFF. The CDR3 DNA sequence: TGTGCCAGCAGTGAGGGAGAAGAGCCTACCAATGAGCAGTTCTTC.

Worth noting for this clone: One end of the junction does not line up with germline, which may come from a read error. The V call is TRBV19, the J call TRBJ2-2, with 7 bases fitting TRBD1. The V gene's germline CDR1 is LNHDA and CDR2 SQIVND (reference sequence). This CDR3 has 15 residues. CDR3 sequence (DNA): TGTGCCAGTAGTATGGGACAGAGGAACACCAGGGAGCTGTTTTTT. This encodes CASSMGQRNTRELFF.

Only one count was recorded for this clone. Written as DNA, the CDR3 is TGTGCCAGCAGCCGGCGGGAGGGCTTCTACAATGAGCAGTTCTTC. Protein product: CASSRREGFYNEQFF. The rearrangement uses TRBV14 and TRBJ2-1; TRBD2 matches 9 bases. The CDR3 runs 15 residues. After removal of 4 bases from V and 3 bases from J, the junction contained 4 bases not matched to a gene. Germline values: CDR1 SGHDN, CDR2 FVKESK.

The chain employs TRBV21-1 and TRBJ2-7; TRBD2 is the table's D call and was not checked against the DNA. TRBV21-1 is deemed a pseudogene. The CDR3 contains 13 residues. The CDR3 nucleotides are TGTGCCAGCAACTCTCCGGGTCCCTACGAGCAGTACGTC. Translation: CASNSPGPYEQYV.

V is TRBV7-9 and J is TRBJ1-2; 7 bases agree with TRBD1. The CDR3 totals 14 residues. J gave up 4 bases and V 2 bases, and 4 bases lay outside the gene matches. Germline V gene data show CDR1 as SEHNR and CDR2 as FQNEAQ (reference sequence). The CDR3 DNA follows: TGTGCCAGCAGCTTAACAGGGGAATCCTATGGCTACACCTTC. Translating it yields CASSLTGESYGYTF. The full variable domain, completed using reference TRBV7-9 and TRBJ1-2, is DTGVSQNPRHKITKRGQNVTFRCDPISEHNRLYWYRQTLGQGPEFLTYFQNEAQLEKSRLLSDRFSAERPKGSFSTLEIQRTEQGDSAMYLCASSLTGESYGYTFGSGTRLTVV.

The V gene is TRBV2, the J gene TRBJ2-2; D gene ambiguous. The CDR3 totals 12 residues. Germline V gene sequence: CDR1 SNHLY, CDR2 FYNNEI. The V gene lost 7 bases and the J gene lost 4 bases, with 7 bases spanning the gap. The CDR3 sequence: CASTWATGELFF. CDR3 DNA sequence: TGTGCCAGCACATGGGCCACCGGGGAGCTGTTTTTT.

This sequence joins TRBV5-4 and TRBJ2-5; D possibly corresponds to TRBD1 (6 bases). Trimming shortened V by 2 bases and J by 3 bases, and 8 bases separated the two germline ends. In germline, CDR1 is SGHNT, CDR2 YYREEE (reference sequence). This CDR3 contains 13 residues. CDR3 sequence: CASSFRGEETQYF. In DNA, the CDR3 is TGTGCCAGCAGCTTCAGGGGCGAAGAGACCCAGTACTTC.

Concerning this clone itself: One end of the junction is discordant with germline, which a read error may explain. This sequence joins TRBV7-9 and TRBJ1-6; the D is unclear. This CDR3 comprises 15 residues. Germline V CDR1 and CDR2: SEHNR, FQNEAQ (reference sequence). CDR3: CAGRLGEGNGSPLHF. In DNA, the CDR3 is TGTGCCGGCAGATTGGGCGAGGGTAACGGTTCACCCCTCCACTTT.